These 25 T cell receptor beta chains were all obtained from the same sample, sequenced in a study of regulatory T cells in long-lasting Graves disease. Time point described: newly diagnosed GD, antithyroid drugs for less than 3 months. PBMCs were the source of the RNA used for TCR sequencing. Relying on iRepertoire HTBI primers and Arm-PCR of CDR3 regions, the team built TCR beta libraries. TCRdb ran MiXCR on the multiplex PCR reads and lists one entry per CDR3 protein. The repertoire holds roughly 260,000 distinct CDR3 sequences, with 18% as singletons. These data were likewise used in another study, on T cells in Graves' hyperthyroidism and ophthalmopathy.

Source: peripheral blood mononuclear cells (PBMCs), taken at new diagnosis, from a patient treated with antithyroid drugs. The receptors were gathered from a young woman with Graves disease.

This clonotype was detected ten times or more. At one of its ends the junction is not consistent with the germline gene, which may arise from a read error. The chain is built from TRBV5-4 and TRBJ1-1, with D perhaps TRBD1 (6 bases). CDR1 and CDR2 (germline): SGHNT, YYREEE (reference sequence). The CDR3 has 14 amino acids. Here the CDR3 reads CASSFWGGFGEAFF. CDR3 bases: TGTGCCAGTAGCTTTTGGGGGGGCTTCGGTGAAGCTTTCTTT.

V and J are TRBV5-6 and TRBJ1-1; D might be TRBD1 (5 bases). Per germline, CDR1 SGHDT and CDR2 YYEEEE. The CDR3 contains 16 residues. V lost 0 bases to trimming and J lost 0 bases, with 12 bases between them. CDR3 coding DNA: TGTGCCAGCAGCTTGGCCCTTGACAGCTTGAACACTGAAGCTTTCTTT. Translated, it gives CASSLALDSLNTEAFF. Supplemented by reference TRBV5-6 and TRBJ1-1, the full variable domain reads DAGVTQSPTHLIKTRGQQVTLRCSPKSGHDTVSWYQQALGQGPQFIFQYYEEEERQRGNFPDRFSGHQFPNYSSELNVNALLLGDSALYLCASSLALDSLNTEAFFGQGTRLTVV.

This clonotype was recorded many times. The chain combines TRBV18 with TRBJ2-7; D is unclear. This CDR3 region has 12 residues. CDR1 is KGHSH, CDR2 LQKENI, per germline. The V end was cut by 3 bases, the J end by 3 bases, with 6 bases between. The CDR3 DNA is TGTGCCAGCTCACCGAGCCTCTACGAGCAGTACTTC. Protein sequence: CASSPSLYEQYF.

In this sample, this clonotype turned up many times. CDR3 sequence: CSAPGGLDYGYTF. Here the CDR3 DNA reads TGCAGTGCTCCCGGGGGCTTGGACTATGGCTACACCTTC. The rearrangement uses TRBV20-1 and TRBJ1-2; D is possibly TRBD1 (6 bases). CDR3 size: 13 residues. Trimming took 5 bases from V and 3 from J, leaving 13 bases between them. The germline V gene has CDR1 DFQATT and CDR2 SNEGSKA (reference sequence).

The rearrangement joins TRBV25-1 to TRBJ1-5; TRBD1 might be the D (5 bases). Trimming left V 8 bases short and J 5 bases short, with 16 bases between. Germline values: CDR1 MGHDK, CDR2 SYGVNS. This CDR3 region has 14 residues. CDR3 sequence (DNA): TGTGCCAGCGGAATAGGGGTTGGGGATCAGCCCCAGCATTTT. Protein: CASGIGVGDQPQHF.

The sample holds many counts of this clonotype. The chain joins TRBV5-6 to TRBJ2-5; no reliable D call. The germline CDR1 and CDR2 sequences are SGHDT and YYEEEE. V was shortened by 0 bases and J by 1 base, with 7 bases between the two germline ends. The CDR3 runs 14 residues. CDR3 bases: TGTGCCAGCAGCTTGGCCGGGCTCCAAGAGACCCAGTACTTC. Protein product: CASSLAGLQETQYF.

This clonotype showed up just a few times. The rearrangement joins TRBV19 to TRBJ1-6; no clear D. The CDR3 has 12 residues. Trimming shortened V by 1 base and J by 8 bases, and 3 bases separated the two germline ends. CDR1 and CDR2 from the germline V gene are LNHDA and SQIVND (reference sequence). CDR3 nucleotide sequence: TGTGCCAGTAGTATAGCCGATTCACCCCTCCACTTT. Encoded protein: CASSIADSPLHF.

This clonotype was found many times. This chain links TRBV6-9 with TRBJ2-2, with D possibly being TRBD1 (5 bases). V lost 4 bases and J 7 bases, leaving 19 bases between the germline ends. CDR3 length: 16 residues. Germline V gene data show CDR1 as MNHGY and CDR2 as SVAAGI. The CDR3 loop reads CASSSTLGANGGELFF. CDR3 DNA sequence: TGTGCCAGCAGTTCGACGCTAGGGGCCAACGGCGGGGAGCTGTTTTTT.

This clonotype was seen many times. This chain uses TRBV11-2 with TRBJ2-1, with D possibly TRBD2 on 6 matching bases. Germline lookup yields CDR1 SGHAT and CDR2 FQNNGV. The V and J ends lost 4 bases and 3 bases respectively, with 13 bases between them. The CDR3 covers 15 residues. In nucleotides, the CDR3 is TGTGCCAGCAGCTCGCTACTAGCAGGCTACAATGAGCAGTTCTTC. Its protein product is CASSSLLAGYNEQFF.

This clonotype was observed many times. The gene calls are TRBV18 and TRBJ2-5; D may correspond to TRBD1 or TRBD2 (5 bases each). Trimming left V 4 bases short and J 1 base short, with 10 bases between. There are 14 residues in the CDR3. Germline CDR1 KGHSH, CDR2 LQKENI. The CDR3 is CASSRRDGQETQYF. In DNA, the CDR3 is TGTGCCAGCTCACGACGGGACGGCCAAGAGACCCAGTACTTC.

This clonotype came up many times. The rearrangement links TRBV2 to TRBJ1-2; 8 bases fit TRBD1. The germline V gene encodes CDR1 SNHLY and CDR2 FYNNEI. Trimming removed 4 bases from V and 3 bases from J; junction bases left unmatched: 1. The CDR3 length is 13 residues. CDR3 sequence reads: CASSGGQDYGYTF. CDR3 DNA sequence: TGTGCCAGCAGTGGGGGACAGGACTATGGCTACACCTTC.

Here the CDR3 reads CAWSVKGGISYNSPLHF. The CDR3, as DNA: TGTGCCTGGAGTGTTAAGGGGGGCATATCCTATAATTCACCCCTCCACTTT. The chain uses TRBV30 and TRBJ1-6; tentatively, D is TRBD1 (6 bases). The CDR3 consists of 17 residues. Germline lookup yields CDR1 GTSNPN and CDR2 SVGIG (reference sequence). Trimming took 0 bases from V and 1 from J, leaving 13 bases between them.

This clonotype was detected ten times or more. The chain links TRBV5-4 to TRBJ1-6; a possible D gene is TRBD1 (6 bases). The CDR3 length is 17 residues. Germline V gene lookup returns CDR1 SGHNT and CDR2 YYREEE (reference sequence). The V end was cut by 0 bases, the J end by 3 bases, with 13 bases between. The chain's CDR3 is CASSLGGGTRYNSPLHF. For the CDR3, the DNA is TGTGCCAGCAGCTTGGGTGGCGGGACACGCTATAATTCACCCCTCCACTTT.

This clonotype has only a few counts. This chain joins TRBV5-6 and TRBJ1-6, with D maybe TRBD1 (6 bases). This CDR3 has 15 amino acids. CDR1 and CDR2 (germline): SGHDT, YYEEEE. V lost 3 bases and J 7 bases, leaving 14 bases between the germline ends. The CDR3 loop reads CASSYRGGTNSPLHF. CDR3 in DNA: TGTGCCAGCAGCTATAGGGGGGGCACGAATTCACCCCTCCACTTT. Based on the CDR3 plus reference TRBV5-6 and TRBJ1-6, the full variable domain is DAGVTQSPTHLIKTRGQQVTLRCSPKSGHDTVSWYQQALGQGPQFIFQYYEEEERQRGNFPDRFSGHQFPNYSSELNVNALLLGDSALYLCASSYRGGTNSPLHFGNGTRLTVT.

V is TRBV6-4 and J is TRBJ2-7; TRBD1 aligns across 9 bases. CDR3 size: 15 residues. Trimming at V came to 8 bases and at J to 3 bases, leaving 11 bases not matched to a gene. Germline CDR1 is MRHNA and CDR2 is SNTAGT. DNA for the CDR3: TGTGCCAGCGGACGGGACAGGGTCTTCGGCTACGAGCAGTACTTC. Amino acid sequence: CASGRDRVFGYEQYF.

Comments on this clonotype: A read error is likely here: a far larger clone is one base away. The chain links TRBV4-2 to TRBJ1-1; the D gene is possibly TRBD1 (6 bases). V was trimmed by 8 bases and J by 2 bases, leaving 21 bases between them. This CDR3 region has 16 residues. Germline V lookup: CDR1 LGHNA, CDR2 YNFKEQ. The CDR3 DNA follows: TGTGCCAGCTCACCACGAGGAACAGGGAGTAACACTGAAGCTTTCTTT. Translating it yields CASSPRGTGSNTEAFF.

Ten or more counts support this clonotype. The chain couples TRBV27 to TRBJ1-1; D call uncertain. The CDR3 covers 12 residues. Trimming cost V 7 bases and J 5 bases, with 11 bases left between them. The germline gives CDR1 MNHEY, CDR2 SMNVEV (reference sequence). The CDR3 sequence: CASKNGRTEAFF. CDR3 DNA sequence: TGTGCCAGCAAGAATGGGAGAACTGAAGCTTTCTTT.

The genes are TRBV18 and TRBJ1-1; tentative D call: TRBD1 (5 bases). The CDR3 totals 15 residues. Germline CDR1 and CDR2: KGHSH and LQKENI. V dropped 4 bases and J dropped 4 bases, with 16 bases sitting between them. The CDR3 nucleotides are TGTGCCAGCTCACTCACCCTGGGGCAGGGCACTGAAGCTTTCTTT. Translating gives CASSLTLGQGTEAFF.

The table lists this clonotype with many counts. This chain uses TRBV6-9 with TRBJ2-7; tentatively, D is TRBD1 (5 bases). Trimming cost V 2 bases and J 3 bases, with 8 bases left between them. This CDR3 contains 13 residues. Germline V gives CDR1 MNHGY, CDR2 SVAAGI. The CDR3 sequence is CASSYQGLYEQYF. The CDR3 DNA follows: TGTGCCAGCAGTTATCAGGGTCTCTACGAGCAGTACTTC.

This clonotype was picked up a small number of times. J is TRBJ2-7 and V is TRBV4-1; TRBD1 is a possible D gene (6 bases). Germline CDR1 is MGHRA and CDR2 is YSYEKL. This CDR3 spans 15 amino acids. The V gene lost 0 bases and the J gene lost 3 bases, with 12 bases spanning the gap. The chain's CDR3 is CASSQDLGAIYEQYF. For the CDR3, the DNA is TGCGCCAGCAGCCAAGATCTGGGGGCGATCTACGAGCAGTACTTC.

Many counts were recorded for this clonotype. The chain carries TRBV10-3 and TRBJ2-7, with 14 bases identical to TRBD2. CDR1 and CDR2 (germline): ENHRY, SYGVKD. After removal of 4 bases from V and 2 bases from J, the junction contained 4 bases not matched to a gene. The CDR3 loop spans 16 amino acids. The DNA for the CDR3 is TGTGCCATCAGTGGGACTAGCGGGGGGAACCCCTACGAGCAGTACTTC. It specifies CAISGTSGGNPYEQYF.

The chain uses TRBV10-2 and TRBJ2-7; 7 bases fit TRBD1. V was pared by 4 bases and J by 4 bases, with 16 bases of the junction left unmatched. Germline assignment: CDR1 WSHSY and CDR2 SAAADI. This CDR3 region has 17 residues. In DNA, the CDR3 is TGCGCCAGCAGTGGGGACCTGACAGGGCTAAAGGGATACGAGCAGTACTTC. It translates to CASSGDLTGLKGYEQYF.

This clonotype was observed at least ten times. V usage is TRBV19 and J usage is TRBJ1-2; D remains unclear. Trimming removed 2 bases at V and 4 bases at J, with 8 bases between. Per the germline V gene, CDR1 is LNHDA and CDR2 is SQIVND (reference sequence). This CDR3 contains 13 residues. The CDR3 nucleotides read TGTGCCAGTAGTATACCTGGAATCTATGGCTACACCTTC. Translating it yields CASSIPGIYGYTF.

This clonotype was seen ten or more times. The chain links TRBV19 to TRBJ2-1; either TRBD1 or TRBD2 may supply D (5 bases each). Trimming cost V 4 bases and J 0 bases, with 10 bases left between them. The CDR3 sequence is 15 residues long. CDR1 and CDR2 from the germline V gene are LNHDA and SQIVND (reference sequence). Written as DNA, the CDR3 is TGTGCCAGTAGTAGGACTGACAGCTCCTACAATGAGCAGTTCTTC. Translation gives CASSRTDSSYNEQFF. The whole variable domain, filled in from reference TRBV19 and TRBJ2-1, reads DGGITQSPKYLFRKEGQNVTLSCEQNLNHDAMYWYRQDPGQGLRLIYYSQIVNDFQKGDIAEGYSVSREKKESFPLTVTSAQKNPTAFYLCASSRTDSSYNEQFFGPGTRLTVL.

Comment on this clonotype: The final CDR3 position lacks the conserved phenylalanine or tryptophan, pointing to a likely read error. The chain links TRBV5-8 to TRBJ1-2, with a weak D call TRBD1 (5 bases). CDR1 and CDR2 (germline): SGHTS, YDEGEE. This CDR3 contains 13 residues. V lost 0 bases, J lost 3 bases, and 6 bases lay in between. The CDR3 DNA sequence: TGTGCCAGCAGCTTGGGGGGCCACTATGGCTACACCTCC. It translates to CASSLGGHYGYTS.